This T cell receptor beta chain was recovered during a study of T cell responses to AZD1222 COVID-19 vaccine. Measured with immunoSEQ multiplex PCR; TCRdb has only the in-frame clones, and not every one. The sample lists 97,000 or so clones; about 86% were seen once. In germline, CDR1 is DFQATT, CDR2 SNEGSKA (reference sequence). The CDR3 runs to 13 residues. V was shortened by 4 bases and J by 0 bases, with 6 bases between the two germline ends. The J gene is TRBJ2-2, the V gene TRBV20-1; the D is unclear. The starting material was peripheral blood, obtained on day 0 of AZD1222 vaccination. This clonotype was obtained from an adult in good health. The CDR3 is CSAIEANTGELFF. CDR3 in DNA: TGCAGTGCTATTGAGGCGAACACCGGGGAGCTGTTTTTT.